This T cell receptor beta chain comes out of a study of cytomegalovirus exposure and HLA in healthy donors. The trim removed 4 bases at V and 7 bases at J, leaving 10 bases unmatched. Germline V CDR1 and CDR2: SNHLY, FYNNEI. This CDR3 is 16 amino acids long. PCR amplification relied on 60 Vbeta primers (plus 13 Jbeta primers). In the authors' workflow: In a later analysis, the count reached about 75 million unique TCR beta chains, with roughly 11 million shared. Profiling relied on immunoSEQ multiplex PCR, and the TCRdb table lists in-frame clones only, not all of them. The V and J calls and clone size are taken from that table; D and trimming were inferred from the DNA. The sample lists roughly 200,000 clones, more than 85% seen once, with approximately 1% in the top ten.

The sequenced material came from PBMCs. This chain joins TRBV2 and TRBJ2-1; 10 positions match TRBD2. The sequence came from a woman aged 18-29 years in good health and CMV-seronegative. The CDR3 DNA reads as TGTGCCAGCAGTGTGGATAGCGGGGGGCCTTCGAATGAGCAGTTCTTC. Amino acid sequence: CASSVDSGGPSNEQFF.